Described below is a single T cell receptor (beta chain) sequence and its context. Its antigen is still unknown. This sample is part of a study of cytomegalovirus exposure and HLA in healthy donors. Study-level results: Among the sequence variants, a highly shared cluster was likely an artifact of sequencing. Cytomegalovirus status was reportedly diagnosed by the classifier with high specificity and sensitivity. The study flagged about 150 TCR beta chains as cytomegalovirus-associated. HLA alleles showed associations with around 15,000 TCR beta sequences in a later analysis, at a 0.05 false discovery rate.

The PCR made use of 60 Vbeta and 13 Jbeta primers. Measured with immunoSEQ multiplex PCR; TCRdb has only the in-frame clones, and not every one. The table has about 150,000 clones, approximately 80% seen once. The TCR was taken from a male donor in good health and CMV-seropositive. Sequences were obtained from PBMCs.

CDR3 sequence: CASSYTPLAYEQYF. The CDR3 DNA reads TGTGCCAGCAGTTACACCCCACTAGCATACGAGCAGTACTTC. The rearrangement links TRBV6-5 to TRBJ2-7; tentatively, D is TRBD2 (6 bases). Germline CDR1 and CDR2: MNHEY and SVGAGI. V shed 2 bases and J shed 4 bases, with 12 bases lying between them. The CDR3 sequence is 14 residues long.